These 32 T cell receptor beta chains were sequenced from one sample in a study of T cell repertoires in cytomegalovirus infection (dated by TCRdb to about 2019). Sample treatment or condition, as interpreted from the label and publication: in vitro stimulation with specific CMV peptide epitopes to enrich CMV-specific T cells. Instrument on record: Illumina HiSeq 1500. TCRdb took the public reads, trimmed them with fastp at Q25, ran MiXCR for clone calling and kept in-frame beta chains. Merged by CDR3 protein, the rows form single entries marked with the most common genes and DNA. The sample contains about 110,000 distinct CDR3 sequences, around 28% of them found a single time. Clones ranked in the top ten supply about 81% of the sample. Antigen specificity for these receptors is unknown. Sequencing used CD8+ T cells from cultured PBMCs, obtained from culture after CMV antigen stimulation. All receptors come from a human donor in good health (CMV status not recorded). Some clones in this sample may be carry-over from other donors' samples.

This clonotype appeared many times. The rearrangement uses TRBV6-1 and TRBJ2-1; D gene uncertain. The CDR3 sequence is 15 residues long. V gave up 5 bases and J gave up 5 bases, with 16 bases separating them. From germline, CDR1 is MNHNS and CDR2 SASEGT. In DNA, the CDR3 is TGTGCCAGCAGTCCGAACCCTTACATGGACAATGAGCAGTTCTTC. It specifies CASSPNPYMDNEQFF.

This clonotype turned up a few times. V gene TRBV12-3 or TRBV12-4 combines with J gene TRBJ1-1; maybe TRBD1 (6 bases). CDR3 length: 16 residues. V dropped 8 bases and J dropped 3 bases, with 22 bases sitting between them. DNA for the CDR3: TGTGCCAGCTGGTATCGGGGCTGGGCAGGGGACACTGAAGCTTTCTTT. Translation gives CASWYRGWAGDTEAFF.

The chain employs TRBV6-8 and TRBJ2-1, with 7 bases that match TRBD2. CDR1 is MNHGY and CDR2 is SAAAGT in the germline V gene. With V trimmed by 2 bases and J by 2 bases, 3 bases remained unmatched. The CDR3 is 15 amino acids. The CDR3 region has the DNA TGTGCCAGCAGTTACGGGGGGGAGGCCTACAATGAGCAGTTCTTC. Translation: CASSYGGEAYNEQFF.

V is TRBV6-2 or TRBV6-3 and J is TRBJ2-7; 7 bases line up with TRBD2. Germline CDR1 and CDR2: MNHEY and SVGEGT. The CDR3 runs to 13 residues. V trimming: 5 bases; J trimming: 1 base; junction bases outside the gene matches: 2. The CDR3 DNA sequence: TGTGCCAGCAGTCGGGAGGAGTCCTACGAGCAGTACTTC. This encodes CASSREESYEQYF.

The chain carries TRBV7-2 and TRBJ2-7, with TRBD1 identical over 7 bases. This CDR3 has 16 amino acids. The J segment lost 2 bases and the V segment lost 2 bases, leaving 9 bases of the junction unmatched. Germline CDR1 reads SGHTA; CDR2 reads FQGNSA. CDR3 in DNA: TGTGCCAGCAGCTTAAAGTTCCGGCAGGGGGCCTACGAGCAGTACTTC. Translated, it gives CASSLKFRQGAYEQYF. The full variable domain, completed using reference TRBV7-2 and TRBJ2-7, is GAGVSQSPSNKVTEKGKDVELRCDPISGHTALYWYRQSLGQGLEFLIYFQGNSAPDKSGLPSDRFSAERTGGSVSTLTIQRTQQEDSAVYLCASSLKFRQGAYEQYFGPGTRLTVT.

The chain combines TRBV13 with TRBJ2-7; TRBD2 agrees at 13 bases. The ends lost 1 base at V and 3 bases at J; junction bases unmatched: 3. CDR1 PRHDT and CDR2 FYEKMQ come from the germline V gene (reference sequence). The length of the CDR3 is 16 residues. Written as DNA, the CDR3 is TGTGCCAGCAGCTTAGAAGGGACTAGCGGGGACTACGAGCAGTACTTC. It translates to CASSLEGTSGDYEQYF.

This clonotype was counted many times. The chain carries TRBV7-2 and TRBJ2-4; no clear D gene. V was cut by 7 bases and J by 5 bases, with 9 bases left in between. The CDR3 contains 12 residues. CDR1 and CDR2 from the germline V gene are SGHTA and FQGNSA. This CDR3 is CASTGSENIQYF. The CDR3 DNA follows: TGTGCCAGCACTGGGTCCGAAAACATTCAGTACTTC. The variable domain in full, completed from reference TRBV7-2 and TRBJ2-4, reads GAGVSQSPSNKVTEKGKDVELRCDPISGHTALYWYRQSLGQGLEFLIYFQGNSAPDKSGLPSDRFSAERTGGSVSTLTIQRTQQEDSAVYLCASTGSENIQYFGAGTRLSVL.

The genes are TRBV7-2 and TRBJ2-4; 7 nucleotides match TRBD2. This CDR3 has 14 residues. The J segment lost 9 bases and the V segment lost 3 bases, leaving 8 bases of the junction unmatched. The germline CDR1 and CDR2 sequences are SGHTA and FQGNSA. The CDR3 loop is CASSLSGGTSIQYF. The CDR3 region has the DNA TGTGCCAGCAGCTTGTCGGGGGGTACTAGCATTCAGTACTTC.

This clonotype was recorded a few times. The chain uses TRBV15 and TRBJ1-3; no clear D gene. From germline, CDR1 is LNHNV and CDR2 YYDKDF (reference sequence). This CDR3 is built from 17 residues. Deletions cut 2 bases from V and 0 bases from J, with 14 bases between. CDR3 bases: TGTGCCACCAGCAGACCAAGCGAACCGAGCTCTGGAAACACCATATATTTT. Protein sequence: CATSRPSEPSSGNTIYF.

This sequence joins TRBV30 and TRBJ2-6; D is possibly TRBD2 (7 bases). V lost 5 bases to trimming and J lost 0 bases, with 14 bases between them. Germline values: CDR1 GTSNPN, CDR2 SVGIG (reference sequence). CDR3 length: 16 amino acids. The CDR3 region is CAWGGGQSSGANVLTF. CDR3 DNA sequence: TGTGCCTGGGGGGGGGGACAATCCTCTGGGGCCAACGTCCTGACTTTC.

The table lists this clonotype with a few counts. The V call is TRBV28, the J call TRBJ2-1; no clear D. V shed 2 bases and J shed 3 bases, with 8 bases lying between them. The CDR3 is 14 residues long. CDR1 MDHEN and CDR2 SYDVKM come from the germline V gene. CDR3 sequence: CASSLNLNYNEQFF. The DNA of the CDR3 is TGTGCCAGCAGTTTAAATCTGAACTACAATGAGCAGTTCTTC.

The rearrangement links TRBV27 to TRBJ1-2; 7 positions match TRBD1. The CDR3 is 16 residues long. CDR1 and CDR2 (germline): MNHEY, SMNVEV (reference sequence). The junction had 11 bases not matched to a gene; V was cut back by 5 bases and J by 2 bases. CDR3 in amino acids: CASSVRSGGRNYGYTF. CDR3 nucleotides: TGTGCCAGCAGTGTCCGGTCAGGGGGAAGAAACTATGGCTACACCTTC.

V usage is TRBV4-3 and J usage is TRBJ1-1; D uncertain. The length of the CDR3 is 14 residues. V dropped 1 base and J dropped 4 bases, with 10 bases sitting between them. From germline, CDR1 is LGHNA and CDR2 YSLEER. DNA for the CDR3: TGCGCCAGCAGCCAAGGCCTAGGCCGCACTGAAGCTTTCTTT. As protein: CASSQGLGRTEAFF.

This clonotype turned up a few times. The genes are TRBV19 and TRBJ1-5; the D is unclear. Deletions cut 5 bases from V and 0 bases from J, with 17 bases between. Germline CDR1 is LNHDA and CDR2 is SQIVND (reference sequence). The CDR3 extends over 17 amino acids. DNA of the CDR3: TGTGCCAGTAGTGCGTGGACGGACCGGAATAGCAATCAGCCCCAGCATTTT. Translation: CASSAWTDRNSNQPQHF. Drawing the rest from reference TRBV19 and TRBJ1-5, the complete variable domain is DGGITQSPKYLFRKEGQNVTLSCEQNLNHDAMYWYRQDPGQGLRLIYYSQIVNDFQKGDIAEGYSVSREKKESFPLTVTSAQKNPTAFYLCASSAWTDRNSNQPQHFGDGTRLSIL.

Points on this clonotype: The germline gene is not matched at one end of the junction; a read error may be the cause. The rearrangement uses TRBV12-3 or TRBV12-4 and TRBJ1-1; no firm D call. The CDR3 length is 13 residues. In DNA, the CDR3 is TGTGCCTGCAGTTTTTCAGGAGGCACTGAAGCTTTCTTT. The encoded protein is CACSFSGGTEAFF.

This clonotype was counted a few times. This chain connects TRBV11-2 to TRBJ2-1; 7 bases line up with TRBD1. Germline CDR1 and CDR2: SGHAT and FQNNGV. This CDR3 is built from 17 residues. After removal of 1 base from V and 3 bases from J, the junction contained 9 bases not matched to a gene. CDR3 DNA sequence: TGTGCCAGCAGCTTAGCTGGGGACAGTGGTATCTACAATGAGCAGTTCTTC. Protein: CASSLAGDSGIYNEQFF. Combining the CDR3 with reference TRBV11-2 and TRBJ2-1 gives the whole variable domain EAGVAQSPRYKIIEKRQSVAFWCNPISGHATLYWYQQILGQGPKLLIQFQNNGVVDDSQLPKDRFSAERLKGVDSTLKIQPAKLEDSAVYLCASSLAGDSGIYNEQFFGPGTRLTVL.

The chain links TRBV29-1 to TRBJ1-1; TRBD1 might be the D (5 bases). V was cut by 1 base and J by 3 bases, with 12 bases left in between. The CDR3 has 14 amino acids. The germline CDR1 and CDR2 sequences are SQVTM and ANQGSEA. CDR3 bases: TGCAGCGTTGAAGGGGGGATGGGGGACACTGAAGCTTTCTTT. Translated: CSVEGGMGDTEAFF.

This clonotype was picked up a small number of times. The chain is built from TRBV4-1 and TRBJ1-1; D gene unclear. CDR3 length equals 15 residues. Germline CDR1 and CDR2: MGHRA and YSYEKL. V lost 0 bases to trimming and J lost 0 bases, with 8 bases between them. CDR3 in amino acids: CASSQENRLNTEAFF. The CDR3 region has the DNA TGCGCCAGCAGCCAAGAAAACAGACTGAACACTGAAGCTTTCTTT.

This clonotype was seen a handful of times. CDR3 sequence (DNA): TGTGCCAGCAGCTTAGTTTCCTTAATGAACACTGAAGCTTTCTTT. Translated, it gives CASSLVSLMNTEAFF. The rearrangement joins TRBV11-1 to TRBJ1-1; D gene ambiguous. CDR3 length: 15 amino acids. Trimming left V 1 base short and J 0 bases short, with 9 bases between. CDR1 SGHAT and CDR2 FQDESV come from the germline V gene (reference sequence).

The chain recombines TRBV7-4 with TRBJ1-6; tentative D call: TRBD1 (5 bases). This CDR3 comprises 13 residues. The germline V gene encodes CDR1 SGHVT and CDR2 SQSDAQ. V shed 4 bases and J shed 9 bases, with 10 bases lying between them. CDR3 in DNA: TGTGCCAGCAGCTCTACAGGCGGTTCACCCCTCCACTTT. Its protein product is CASSSTGGSPLHF. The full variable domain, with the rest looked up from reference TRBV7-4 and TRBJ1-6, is GAGVSQSPRYKVAKRGRDVALRCDSISGHVTLYWYRQTLGQGSEVLTYSQSDAQRDKSGRPSGRFSAERPERSVSTLKIQRTEQGDSAVYLCASSSTGGSPLHFGNGTRLTVT.

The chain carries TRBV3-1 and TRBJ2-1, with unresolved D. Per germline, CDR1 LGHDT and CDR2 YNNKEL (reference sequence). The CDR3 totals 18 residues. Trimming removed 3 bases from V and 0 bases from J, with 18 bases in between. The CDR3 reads CASSQGFLTGTSYNEQFF. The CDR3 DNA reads TGTGCCAGCAGCCAGGGCTTCCTGACGGGTACCTCCTACAATGAGCAGTTCTTC.

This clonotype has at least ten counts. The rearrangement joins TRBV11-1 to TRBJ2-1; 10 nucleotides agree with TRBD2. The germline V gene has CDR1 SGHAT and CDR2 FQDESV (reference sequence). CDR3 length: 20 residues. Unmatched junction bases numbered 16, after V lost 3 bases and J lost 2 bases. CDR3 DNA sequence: TGTGCCAGCAGCTTTAATCCGAGGACTAGCGGAGGGTCCGCCTACAATGAGCAGTTCTTC. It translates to CASSFNPRTSGGSAYNEQFF.

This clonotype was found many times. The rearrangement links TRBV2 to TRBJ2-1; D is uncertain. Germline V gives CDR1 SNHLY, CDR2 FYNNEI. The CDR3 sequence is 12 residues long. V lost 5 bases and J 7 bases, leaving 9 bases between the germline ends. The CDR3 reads CASSTLTNEQFF. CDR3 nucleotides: TGTGCCAGCAGTACTCTCACAAATGAGCAGTTCTTC.

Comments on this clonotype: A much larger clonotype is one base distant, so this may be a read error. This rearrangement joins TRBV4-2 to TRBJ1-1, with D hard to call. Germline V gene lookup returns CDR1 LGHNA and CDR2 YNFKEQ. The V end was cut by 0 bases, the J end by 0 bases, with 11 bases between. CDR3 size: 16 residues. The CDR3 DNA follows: TGTGCCAGCAGCCAAGATCTGGGCAGAATGAACACTGAAGCTTTCTTT. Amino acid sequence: CASSQDLGRMNTEAFF.

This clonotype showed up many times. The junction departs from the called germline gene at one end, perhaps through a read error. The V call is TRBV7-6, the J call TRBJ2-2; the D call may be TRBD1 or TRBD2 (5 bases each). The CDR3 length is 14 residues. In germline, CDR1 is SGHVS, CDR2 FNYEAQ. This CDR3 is CASSSGPKTGELFF. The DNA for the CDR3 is TGTGCCAGCAGCTCGGGACCGAAAACCGGGGAGCTGTTTTTT. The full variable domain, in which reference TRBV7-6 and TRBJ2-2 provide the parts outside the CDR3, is GAGVSQSPRYKVTKRGQDVALRCDPISGHVSLYWYRQALGQGPEFLTYFNYEAQQDKSGLPNDRFSAERPEGSISTLTIQRTEQRDSAMYRCASSSGPKTGELFFGEGSRLTVL.

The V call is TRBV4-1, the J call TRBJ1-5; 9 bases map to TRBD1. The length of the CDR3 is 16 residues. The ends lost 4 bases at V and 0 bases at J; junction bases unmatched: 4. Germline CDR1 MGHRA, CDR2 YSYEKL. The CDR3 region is CASSPQGANSNQPQHF. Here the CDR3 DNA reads TGCGCCAGCAGCCCACAGGGGGCTAATAGCAATCAGCCCCAGCATTTT.

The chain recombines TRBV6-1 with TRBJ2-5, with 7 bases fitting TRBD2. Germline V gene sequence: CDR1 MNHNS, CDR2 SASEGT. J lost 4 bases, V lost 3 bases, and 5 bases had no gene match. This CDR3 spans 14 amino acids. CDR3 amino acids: CASSEMGGIETQYF. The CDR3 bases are TGTGCCAGCAGTGAGATGGGGGGGATAGAGACCCAGTACTTC.

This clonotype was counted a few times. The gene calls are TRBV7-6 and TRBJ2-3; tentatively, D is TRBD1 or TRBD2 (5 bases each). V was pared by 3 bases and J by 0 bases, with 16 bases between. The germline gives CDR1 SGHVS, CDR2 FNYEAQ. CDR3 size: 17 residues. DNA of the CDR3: TGTGCCAGCAGCTTCCCTGAGAAGGGGAGTAGCACAGATACGCAGTATTTT. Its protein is CASSFPEKGSSTDTQYF.

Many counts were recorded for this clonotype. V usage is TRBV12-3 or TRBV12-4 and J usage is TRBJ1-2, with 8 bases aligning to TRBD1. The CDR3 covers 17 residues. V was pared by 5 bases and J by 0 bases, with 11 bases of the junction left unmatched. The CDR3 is CASSPTTGVETNYGYTF. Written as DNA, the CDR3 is TGTGCCAGCAGTCCCACGACAGGGGTGGAAACTAACTATGGCTACACCTTC.

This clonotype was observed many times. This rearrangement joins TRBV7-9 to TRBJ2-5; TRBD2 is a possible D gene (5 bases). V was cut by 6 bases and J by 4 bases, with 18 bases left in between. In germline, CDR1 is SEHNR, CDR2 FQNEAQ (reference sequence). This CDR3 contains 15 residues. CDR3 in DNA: TGTGCCAGCAGGGCTCTTAGCCTAGCAGTAGAGACCCAGTACTTC. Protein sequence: CASRALSLAVETQYF.

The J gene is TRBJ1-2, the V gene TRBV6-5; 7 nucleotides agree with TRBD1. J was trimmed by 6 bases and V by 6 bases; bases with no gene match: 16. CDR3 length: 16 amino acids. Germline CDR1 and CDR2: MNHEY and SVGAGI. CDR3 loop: CASSGGGEGAWNGYTF. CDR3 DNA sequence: TGTGCCAGCAGCGGGGGGGGGGAGGGGGCATGGAATGGCTACACCTTC.

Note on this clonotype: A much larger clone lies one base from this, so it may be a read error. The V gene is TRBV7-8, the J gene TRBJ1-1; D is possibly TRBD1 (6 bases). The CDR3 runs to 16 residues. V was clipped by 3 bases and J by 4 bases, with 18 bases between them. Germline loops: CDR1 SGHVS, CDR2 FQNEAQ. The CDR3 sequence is CASSFPFDRLITEAFF. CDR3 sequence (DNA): TGTGCCAGCAGCTTTCCCTTTGACAGGTTGATCACTGAAGCTTTCTTT.